This T cell receptor (beta chain) was profiled in a study of control samples from healthy donors and cancer patients. CDR3 size: 14 residues. Germline loops: CDR1 MNHEY, CDR2 SVGAGI. Trimming shortened V by 4 bases and J by 4 bases, and 11 bases separated the two germline ends. Sequencing used immunoSEQ multiplex PCR; TCRdb keeps in-frame clones, though not all of them. Here the sample spans 160,000 or so clones, about 94% being singletons. The TCR comes from a woman in her 30s in good health. The V call is TRBV6-5, the J call TRBJ1-5; D unresolved. The sample taken for sequencing was blood. CDR3 residues: CASSSRTRNQPQHF. DNA for the CDR3: TGTGCCAGCAGTTCTAGGACGCGGAATCAGCCCCAGCATTTT.